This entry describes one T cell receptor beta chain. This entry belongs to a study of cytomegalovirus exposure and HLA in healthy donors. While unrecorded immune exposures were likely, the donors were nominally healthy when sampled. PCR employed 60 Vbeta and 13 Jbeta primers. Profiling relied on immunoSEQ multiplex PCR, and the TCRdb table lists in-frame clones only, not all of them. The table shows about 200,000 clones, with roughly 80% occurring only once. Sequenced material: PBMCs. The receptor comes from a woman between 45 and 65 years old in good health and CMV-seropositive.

The CDR3 loop is CASSLSQGRVLTF. DNA of the CDR3: TGTGCCAGCAGTTTATCGCAGGGCCGGGTCCTGACTTTC. The V and J genes are TRBV27 and TRBJ2-6; perhaps TRBD1 as D (5 bases). CDR1 is MNHEY, CDR2 SMNVEV, per germline (reference sequence). V shed 0 bases and J shed 13 bases, with 10 bases lying between them. The CDR3 covers 13 residues.